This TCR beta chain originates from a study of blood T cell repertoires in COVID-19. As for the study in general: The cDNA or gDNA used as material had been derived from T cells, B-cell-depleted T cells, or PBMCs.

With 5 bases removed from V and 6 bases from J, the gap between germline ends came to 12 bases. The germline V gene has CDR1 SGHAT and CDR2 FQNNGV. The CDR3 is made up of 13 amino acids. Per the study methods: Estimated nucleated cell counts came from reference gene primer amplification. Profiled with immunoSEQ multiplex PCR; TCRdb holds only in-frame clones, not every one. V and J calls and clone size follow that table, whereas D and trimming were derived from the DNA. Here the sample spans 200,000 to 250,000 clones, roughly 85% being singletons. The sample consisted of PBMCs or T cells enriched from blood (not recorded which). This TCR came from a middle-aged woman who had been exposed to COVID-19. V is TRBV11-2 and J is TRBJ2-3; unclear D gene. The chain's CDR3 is CASSQQLRDTQYF. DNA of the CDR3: TGTGCCAGCAGCCAACAACTGCGGGATACGCAGTATTTT.